This TCR beta chain was recovered during a study of blood T cell repertoires in COVID-19. Data came from immunoSEQ multiplex PCR; TCRdb stores just in-frame clones and leaves some out. The sample shows under 250,000 clones, around four fifths of them seen only once. A word on this clone: Other DNA sequences of this sample code for an identical CDR3.

This clonotype originated in a man aged 35-49 years with active or convalescent COVID-19. The sequenced sample consisted of peripheral blood.

The DNA of the CDR3 is TGTGCCAGCAGTCGTTGGACTAGCGGGGGGGGCACAGATACGCAGTATTTT. It codes for CASSRWTSGGGTDTQYF. The chain carries TRBV2 and TRBJ2-3; 15 bases match TRBD2. Looked up from germline, CDR1 is SNHLY and CDR2 is FYNNEI. The CDR3 runs to 17 residues. V trimming: 5 bases; J trimming: 1 base; junction bases outside the gene matches: 4.